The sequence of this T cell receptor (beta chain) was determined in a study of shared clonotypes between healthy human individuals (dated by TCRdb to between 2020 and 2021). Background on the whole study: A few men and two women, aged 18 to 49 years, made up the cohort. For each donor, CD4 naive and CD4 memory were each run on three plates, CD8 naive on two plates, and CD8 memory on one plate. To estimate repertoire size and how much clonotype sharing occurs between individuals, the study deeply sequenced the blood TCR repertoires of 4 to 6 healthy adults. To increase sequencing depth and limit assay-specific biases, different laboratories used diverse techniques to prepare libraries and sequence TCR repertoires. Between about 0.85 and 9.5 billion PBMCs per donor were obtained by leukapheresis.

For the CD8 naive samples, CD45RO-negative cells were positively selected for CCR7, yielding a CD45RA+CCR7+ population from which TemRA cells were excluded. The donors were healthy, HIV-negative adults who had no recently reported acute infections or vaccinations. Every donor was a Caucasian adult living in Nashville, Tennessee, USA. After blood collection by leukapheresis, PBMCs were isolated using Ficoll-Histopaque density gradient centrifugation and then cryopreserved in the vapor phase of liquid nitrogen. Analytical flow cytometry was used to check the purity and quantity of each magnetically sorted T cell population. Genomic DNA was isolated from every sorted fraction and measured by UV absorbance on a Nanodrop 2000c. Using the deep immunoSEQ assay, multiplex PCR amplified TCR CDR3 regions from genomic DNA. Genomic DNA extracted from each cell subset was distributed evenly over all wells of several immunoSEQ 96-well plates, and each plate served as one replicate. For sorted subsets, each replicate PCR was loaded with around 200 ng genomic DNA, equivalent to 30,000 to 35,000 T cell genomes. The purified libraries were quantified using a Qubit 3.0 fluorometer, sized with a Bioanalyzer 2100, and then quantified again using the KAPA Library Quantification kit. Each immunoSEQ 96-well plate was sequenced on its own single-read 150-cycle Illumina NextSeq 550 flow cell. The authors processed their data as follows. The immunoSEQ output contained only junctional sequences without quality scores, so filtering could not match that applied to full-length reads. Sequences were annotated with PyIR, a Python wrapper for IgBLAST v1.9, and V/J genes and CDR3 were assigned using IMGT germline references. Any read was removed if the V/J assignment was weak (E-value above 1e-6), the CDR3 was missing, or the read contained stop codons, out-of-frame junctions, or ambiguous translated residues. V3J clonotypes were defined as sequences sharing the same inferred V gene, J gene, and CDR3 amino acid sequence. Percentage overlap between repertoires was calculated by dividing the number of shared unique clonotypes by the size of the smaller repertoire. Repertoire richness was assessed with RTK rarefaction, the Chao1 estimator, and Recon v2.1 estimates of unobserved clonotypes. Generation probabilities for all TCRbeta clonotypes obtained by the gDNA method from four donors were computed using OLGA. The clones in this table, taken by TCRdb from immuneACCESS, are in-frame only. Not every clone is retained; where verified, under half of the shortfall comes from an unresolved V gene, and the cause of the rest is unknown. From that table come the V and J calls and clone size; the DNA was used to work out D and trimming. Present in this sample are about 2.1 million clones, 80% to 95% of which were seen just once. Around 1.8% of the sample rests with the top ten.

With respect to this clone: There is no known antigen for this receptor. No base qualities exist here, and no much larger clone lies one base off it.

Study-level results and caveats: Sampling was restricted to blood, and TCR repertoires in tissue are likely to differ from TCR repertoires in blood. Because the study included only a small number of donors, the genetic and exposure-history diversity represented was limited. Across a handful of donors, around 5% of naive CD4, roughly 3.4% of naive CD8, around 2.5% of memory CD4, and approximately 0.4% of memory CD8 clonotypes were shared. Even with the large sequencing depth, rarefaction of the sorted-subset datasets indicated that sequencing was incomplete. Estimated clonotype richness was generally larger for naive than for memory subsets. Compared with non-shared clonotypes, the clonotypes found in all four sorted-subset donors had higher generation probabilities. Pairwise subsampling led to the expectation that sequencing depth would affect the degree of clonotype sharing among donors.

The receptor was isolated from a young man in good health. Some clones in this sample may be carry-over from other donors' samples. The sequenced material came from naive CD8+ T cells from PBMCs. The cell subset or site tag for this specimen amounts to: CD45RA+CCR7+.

The CDR3 protein is CASSLRRFTNTGELFF. The DNA is as follows: TGTGCCAGTAGTCTTCGGCGATTTACTAACACCGGGGAGCTGTTTTTT. The V and J genes are TRBV19 and TRBJ2-2, with the D segment identity uncertain. Taken from the germline V gene (reference sequence), the CDR1 and CDR2 loops are LNHDA and SQIVND. The junction shows trimming of 5 bases on V and 2 bases on J, plus 15 bases between the germline ends. Reading from cysteine to phenylalanine, the CDR3 counts 16 amino acids. Only the CDR3 DNA is retained, 48 bases long and in frame from the first base.